These 23 T cell receptor beta chains share one sample of origin, sequenced in a study of multiple sclerosis patients with progressive multifocal leukoencephalopathy. The data were produced by immunoSEQ multiplex PCR, yet TCRdb's version contains in-frame clones alone and is incomplete. The sample contains about 32,000 clones, approximately 92% of which appear only once. The time point here: before natalizumab initiation. Sequences were obtained from PBMCs. These receptors were obtained from a man in his thirties or forties with multiple sclerosis.

On this clone: Other nucleotide sequences in the sample specify the same CDR3. The chain carries TRBV9 and TRBJ2-2; 10 bases are shared with TRBD1. J lost 5 bases, V lost 3 bases, and 4 bases had no gene match. This CDR3 is built from 15 residues. The germline gives CDR1 SGDLS, CDR2 YYNGEE. The CDR3 is CASSGGTGETGELFF. Here the CDR3 DNA reads TGTGCCAGCAGCGGTGGGACAGGGGAAACCGGGGAGCTGTTTTTT.

This clone was detected only once. The V gene is TRBV6-5, the J gene TRBJ2-7; the D gene could be TRBD1 or TRBD2 (6 bases each). CDR1 is MNHEY, CDR2 SVGAGI, per germline. The germline V and J ends were trimmed by 3 bases and 2 bases, with 11 bases remaining between them. The CDR3 sequence is 14 residues long. This CDR3 reads CASSYEEGAYEQYF. CDR3 bases: TGTGCCAGCAGTTATGAGGAGGGGGCCTACGAGCAGTACTTC.

The V gene is TRBV19, the J gene TRBJ1-1; the match to TRBD1 covers 9 bases. This CDR3 has 14 amino acids. With V trimmed by 6 bases and J by 1 base, 3 bases remained unmatched. CDR1 and CDR2 from the germline V gene are LNHDA and SQIVND (reference sequence). The CDR3 DNA follows: TGTGCCAGTAGACGGGACAGGGCGAACACTGAAGCTTTCTTT. This sequence encodes CASRRDRANTEAFF.

This chain uses TRBV5-1 with TRBJ2-7, with D perhaps matching TRBD1 (5 bases). This CDR3 is 12 amino acids long. Trimming shortened V by 3 bases and J by 4 bases, and 8 bases separated the two germline ends. Germline-derived CDR1 and CDR2 are SGHRS and YFSETQ. CDR3 in DNA: TGCGCCAGCAGCTATCAGGGTTACGAGCAGTACTTC. Amino acids: CASSYQGYEQYF.

This rearrangement joins TRBV11-2 to TRBJ2-1, with 12 bases matching TRBD1. CDR1 is SGHAT, CDR2 FQNNGV, per germline. V gave up 5 bases and J gave up 9 bases; unmatched junction bases: 8. This CDR3 is 15 amino acids long. The CDR3 nucleotides read TGTGCCAGCAGCGTGCCGGGACAGGGGGCCGGTGAGCAGTTCTTC. Translating gives CASSVPGQGAGEQFF.

This clone was seen once. The chain recombines TRBV13 with TRBJ2-3, with TRBD1 matching 9 bases. Germline CDR1 is PRHDT and CDR2 is FYEKMQ (reference sequence). The length of the CDR3 is 16 residues. J gave up 5 bases and V 5 bases, and 11 bases lay outside the gene matches. In DNA, the CDR3 is TGTGCCAGCAGCCCCCGGAAAACAGGGGGCTTAGATACGCAGTATTTT. It encodes CASSPRKTGGLDTQYF.

The V call is TRBV7-9, the J call TRBJ2-7; 10 bases are a match to TRBD1. V trimming: 5 bases; J trimming: 5 bases; junction bases outside the gene matches: 6. CDR3 length: 14 amino acids. Germline CDR1 and CDR2: SEHNR and FQNEAQ (reference sequence). This CDR3 is CASSHRQGADEQYF. The CDR3 DNA reads TGTGCCAGCAGCCACAGACAGGGGGCCGACGAGCAGTACTTC.

Worth noting for this clone: The junction does not match germline at one end; this may be a read error. CDR3: CPRVSTEAFF. In nucleotides, the CDR3 is TGCCCGAGGGTGAGCACTGAAGCTTTCTTT. The V and J genes are TRBV7-7 and TRBJ1-1; no firm D call. In germline, CDR1 is SSHAT, CDR2 FNYEAQ (reference sequence). The CDR3 runs 10 residues.

The chain links TRBV6-6 to TRBJ2-1, with D tentatively TRBD2 (5 bases). CDR1 and CDR2 (germline): MNHNY, SVGAGI (reference sequence). The CDR3 runs 16 residues. The germline V and J ends were trimmed by 2 bases and 6 bases, with 17 bases remaining between them. CDR3 in amino acids: CASSYKTGYPANEQFF. Here the CDR3 DNA reads TGTGCCAGCAGTTACAAAACGGGGTACCCGGCCAATGAGCAGTTCTTC.

This clone was picked up one time. The chain has TRBV23-1 and TRBJ2-5; TRBD1 aligns across 7 bases. TRBV23-1 is annotated as an ORF whose role is uncertain. The CDR3 runs 17 residues. V shed 3 bases and J 1 base; nucleotides not matched to a gene: 11. The CDR3 loop is CASSHLDRASPQETQYF. CDR3 DNA sequence: TGCGCCAGCAGTCACCTAGACAGGGCCAGTCCCCAAGAGACCCAGTACTTC.

The rearrangement joins TRBV13 to TRBJ1-6, with 7 bases aligning to TRBD1. CDR3 size: 17 residues. Germline V gene data show CDR1 as PRHDT and CDR2 as FYEKMQ (reference sequence). Trimming at V came to 5 bases and at J to 7 bases, leaving 14 bases not matched to a gene. CDR3 protein: CASSPHHRQGVNSPLHF. The CDR3 bases are TGTGCCAGCAGCCCGCACCACAGGCAGGGGGTAAATTCACCCCTCCACTTT.

This clone was detected only a few times. The chain carries TRBV6-5 and TRBJ1-3; D ambiguous. Per the germline V gene, CDR1 is MNHEY and CDR2 is SVGAGI. Trimming took 2 bases from V and 1 from J, leaving 6 bases between them. The CDR3 runs to 14 residues. CDR3 sequence (DNA): TGTGCCAGCAGTTACCGCAGGTCTGGAAACACCATATATTTT. Protein product: CASSYRRSGNTIYF.

V gene TRBV4-1 combines with J gene TRBJ2-1; D is undetermined. V shed 2 bases and J shed 15 bases, with 17 bases lying between them. The CDR3 has 13 residues. Germline V gives CDR1 MGHRA, CDR2 YSYEKL. In nucleotides, the CDR3 is TGCGCCAGCAGCCAAACCCTGTTAGATCCGGGGTTCTTC. Residues: CASSQTLLDPGFF.

This rearrangement joins TRBV7-9 to TRBJ2-1; the D gene is possibly TRBD1 (6 bases). The V end was cut by 5 bases, the J end by 2 bases, with 13 bases between. This CDR3 spans 15 amino acids. The germline V gene has CDR1 SEHNR and CDR2 FQNEAQ (reference sequence). The CDR3 loop is CASSPPGTPYNEQFF. DNA for the CDR3: TGTGCCAGCAGCCCCCCCGGGACACCCTACAATGAGCAGTTCTTC.

This chain links TRBV9 with TRBJ2-7; 9 nucleotides align to TRBD1. The CDR3 has 15 amino acids. Germline CDR1 and CDR2: SGDLS and YYNGEE. V was clipped by 4 bases and J by 0 bases; unmatched bases: 5. The CDR3 loop is CASSPRQGGSYEQYF. As DNA, the CDR3 is TGTGCCAGCAGCCCCAGACAGGGGGGCTCCTACGAGCAGTACTTC. The full variable domain, in which reference TRBV9 and TRBJ2-7 provide the parts outside the CDR3, is DSGVTQTPKHLITATGQRVTLRCSPRSGDLSVYWYQQSLDQGLQFLIQYYNGEERAKGNILERFSAQQFPDLHSELNLSSLELGDSALYFCASSPRQGGSYEQYFGPGTRLTVT.

J is TRBJ2-2 and V is TRBV4-3, with a weak D call TRBD2 (5 bases). V lost 1 base, J lost 4 bases, and 16 bases lay in between. The CDR3 contains 17 residues. Germline V gives CDR1 LGHNA, CDR2 YSLEER. This chain's CDR3 is CASSQGRVRGFTGELFF. The CDR3 DNA follows: TGCGCCAGCAGCCAAGGGAGAGTAAGAGGGTTCACCGGGGAGCTGTTTTTT.

Only a few counts were recorded for this clone. The V gene is TRBV10-3, the J gene TRBJ2-1; TRBD1 aligns across 8 bases. The CDR3 extends over 12 amino acids. The V and J ends lost 6 bases and 6 bases, in that order; junction bases with no gene match: 1. Germline-derived CDR1 and CDR2 are ENHRY and SYGVKD. The CDR3 sequence is CAIRTGGNEQFF. CDR3 nucleotides: TGTGCCATCAGAACAGGGGGCAATGAGCAGTTCTTC.

This clone showed up just once. This sample includes further DNA sequences coding for the same CDR3. This chain links TRBV30 with TRBJ1-5; D remains ambiguous. V lost 3 bases and J 2 bases, leaving 8 bases between the germline ends. This CDR3 has 13 amino acids. The germline V gene has CDR1 GTSNPN and CDR2 SVGIG (reference sequence). CDR3 sequence reads: CAWSGGGNQPQHF. CDR3 nucleotide sequence: TGTGCCTGGAGCGGCGGGGGCAATCAGCCCCAGCATTTT.

The rearrangement joins TRBV9 to TRBJ2-1, with 9 positions matching TRBD1. V trimming: 4 bases; J trimming: 4 bases; junction bases outside the gene matches: 9. Germline CDR1 and CDR2: SGDLS and YYNGEE. The CDR3 is made up of 16 amino acids. CDR3 residues: CASSLDTGGSYNEQFF. The CDR3 DNA is TGTGCCAGCAGCCTCGACACAGGGGGCTCTTACAATGAGCAGTTCTTC.

The chain couples TRBV5-1 to TRBJ1-6; 8 bases are shared with TRBD1. Germline values: CDR1 SGHRS, CDR2 YFSETQ. With 4 bases clipped from V and 7 bases from J, the junction kept 4 bases outside the gene matches. The length of the CDR3 is 14 residues. The CDR3 reads CASSDRGGNSPLHF. CDR3 coding DNA: TGCGCCAGCAGCGACAGGGGAGGCAATTCACCCCTCCACTTT.

The chain couples TRBV21-1 to TRBJ2-7; the D call of TRBD2 is as the table states it, not checked on the DNA. TRBV21-1 is designated a pseudogene. This CDR3 spans 12 amino acids. CDR3 sequence reads: CASSPVRGEQYV. CDR3 coding DNA: TGTGCCAGCAGCCCCGTCCGGGGGGAGCAGTACGTC.

The V gene is TRBV9, the J gene TRBJ2-5; D gene unclear. The CDR3 extends over 15 amino acids. Trimming shortened V by 4 bases and J by 4 bases, and 17 bases separated the two germline ends. Germline CDR1 reads SGDLS; CDR2 reads YYNGEE. The CDR3 DNA reads TGTGCCAGCAGCCCGGGTATGATAATCAGAGAGACCCAGTACTTC. This encodes CASSPGMIIRETQYF.

The genes are TRBV7-8 and TRBJ2-7; TRBD1 agrees at 7 bases. The CDR3 runs to 15 residues. Per germline, CDR1 SGHVS and CDR2 FQNEAQ. Unmatched junction bases numbered 3, after V lost 0 bases and J lost 1 base. CDR3 region: CASSLAGGVSYEQYF. DNA for the CDR3: TGTGCCAGCAGCTTAGCAGGGGGCGTATCCTACGAGCAGTACTTC.